Listed below are T cell receptor beta chains from one sample, sequenced in a study of a mutant IDH1 vaccine in newly diagnosed glioma. Assay used: immunoSEQ multiplex PCR; TCRdb lists only in-frame clones, some missing. Altogether roughly 50,000 clones are present, approximately 82% being singletons, with the ten largest covering roughly 3.5%. Antigens for these TCRs are unknown. Sequenced here: PBMCs, sampled from a glioma patient whose treatment included an IDH1 peptide vaccine. Every receptor here comes from a man aged 25 to 40 with glioma. Each CDR3 is given with its conserved first and last residue. The order of the fields is J gene, clone size, D gene, V gene, CDR3 DNA, CDR3 protein. A D gene is named only where the DNA matches it firmly. Expanded clones get a size class; other rows say once, few or many, or leave the size out.

TRBJ1-1	-	-	TRBV10-1	TGCGCCAGCAGTGCTTTTAGGGGCAGCACTGAAGCTTTCTTT	CASSAFRGSTEAFF
TRBJ2-5	-	TRBD2	TRBV5-1	TGCGCCAGCAGCTTAATAGGGACTAGCGGAGAGACCCAGTACTTC	CASSLIGTSGETQYF
TRBJ2-1	-	-	TRBV9	TGTGCCAGCAGCCCCCAAGGCCTGTATGGTGAGCAGTTCTTC	CASSPQGLYGEQFF
TRBJ1-2	few	-	TRBV14	TGTGCCAGCAGCATACAGGTTTACTATGGCTACACCTTC	CASSIQVYYGYTF
TRBJ2-1	-	TRBD1	TRBV4-1	TGCGCCAGCAGCCAAGGGGACAGGCGCTCCTACAATGAGCAGTTCTTC	CASSQGDRRSYNEQFF
TRBJ2-7	-	-	TRBV7-9	TGTGCCAGCAGCTTACGTGGGCCCTACGAGCAGTACTTC	CASSLRGPYEQYF
TRBJ1-6	-	-	TRBV13	TGTGCCAGCAGCTTAGCAGGGAATAATTCACCCCTCCACTTT	CASSLAGNNSPLHF
TRBJ2-5	once	TRBD1	TRBV5-1	TGCGCCAGCAGCACCGGGACAGGGATCGGCCAAGAGACCCAGTACTTC	CASSTGTGIGQETQYF
TRBJ1-1	-	-	TRBV11-3	TGTGCCAGCAGCTCGGACGCGAACACTGAAGCTTTCTTT	CASSSDANTEAFF
TRBJ2-1	-	-	TRBV6-1	TGTGCCAGCAGTGAAGGGAGTGGGTTCCCCCGGAAATTTCAGTTCTTC	CASSEGSGFPRKFQFF
TRBJ2-3	-	TRBD2	TRBV5-1	TGCGCCAGCAGCTCGGGACTAGCGGGGGGAGGGGATACGCAGTATTTT	CASSSGLAGGGDTQYF
TRBJ2-1	-	-	TRBV18	TGTGCCAGCTCACCACCCGGGGGCCTGTACAATGAGCAGTTCTTC	CASSPPGGLYNEQFF
TRBJ1-6	-	-	TRBV5-4	TGTGCCAGCACTTCTGGGGACCTTTATAATTCACCCCTCCACTTT	CASTSGDLYNSPLHF